This T cell receptor beta chain stems from a study of T cells in women clearing cervical HPV infection. Whole-study context: HLA type could not be excluded as a confounder.

As for this clone: Antigen specificity is unknown. At the DNA level, this CDR3 is encoded by other sequences in the same sample as well.

The repertoire was sequenced with immunoSEQ multiplex PCR; TCRdb's copy has only in-frame clones and lacks some. This sample contains 25,000 to 35,000 clones. Notes on the study in general: Cases and controls were distinguished at AUC about 0.86 by richness and V genes. Unknown T-cell numbers per sample may underlie the richness differences.

Input material: blood buffy coat. This TCR was sampled from a woman between 18 and 69 years old with a cervical HPV16 infection that either progressed to CIN3+ or cleared (not recorded which).

CDR3: CASSSGQTSGNTIYF. CDR3 DNA (partial): TGTGCCAGCAGCTCCGGACAGACCTCTGGAAACACC. The chain employs TRBV5-5 and TRBJ1-3; TRBD1 might be the D (6 bases). Read sequence stops 3 residues before the CDR3 end, and the germline J gene provides the missing end. V was trimmed by 3 bases and J by 0 bases, leaving 10 bases between them. Looked up from germline, CDR1 is SGHKS and CDR2 is YYEKEE (reference sequence). This CDR3 spans 15 amino acids. Looking up the rest from reference TRBV5-5 and TRBJ1-3 gives the full variable domain: DAGVTQSPTHLIKTRGQQVTLRCSPISGHKSVSWYQQVLGQGPQFIFQYYEKEERGRGNFPDRFSARQFPNYSSELNVNALLLGDSALYLCASSSGQTSGNTIYFGEGSWLTVV.